This TCR beta chain came from a study of blood T cell repertoires in COVID-19. Turning to the study itself: Some COVID-19 samples were acute and others convalescent; all came from the United States, Italy and Spain. PBMCs, B-cell-depleted T cells, or T cells were the source of the cDNA or gDNA that made up the material.

Source study methods: Amplifying reference gene primers gave estimates of nucleated cell counts. Using immunoSEQ multiplex PCR, the repertoire was profiled, and TCRdb retains in-frame clones only, with some absent. The DNA gave D and trimming, while V, J and clone size come from that table. The sample contains roughly 260,000 clones, 87% of which appear only once. Germline CDR1 reads SGDLS; CDR2 reads YYNGEE. V was trimmed by 3 bases and J by 5 bases, leaving 19 bases between them. CDR3 size: 16 residues. Source material: peripheral blood. V and J are TRBV9 and TRBJ2-3; TRBD1 is a possible D gene (6 bases). The source is a woman aged 50 to 60 who had recovered from COVID-19. This CDR3 reads CASSARDTLRGDTQYF. Written as DNA, the CDR3 is TGTGCCAGCAGCGCCCGGGACACCCTTCGCGGAGATACGCAGTATTTT.